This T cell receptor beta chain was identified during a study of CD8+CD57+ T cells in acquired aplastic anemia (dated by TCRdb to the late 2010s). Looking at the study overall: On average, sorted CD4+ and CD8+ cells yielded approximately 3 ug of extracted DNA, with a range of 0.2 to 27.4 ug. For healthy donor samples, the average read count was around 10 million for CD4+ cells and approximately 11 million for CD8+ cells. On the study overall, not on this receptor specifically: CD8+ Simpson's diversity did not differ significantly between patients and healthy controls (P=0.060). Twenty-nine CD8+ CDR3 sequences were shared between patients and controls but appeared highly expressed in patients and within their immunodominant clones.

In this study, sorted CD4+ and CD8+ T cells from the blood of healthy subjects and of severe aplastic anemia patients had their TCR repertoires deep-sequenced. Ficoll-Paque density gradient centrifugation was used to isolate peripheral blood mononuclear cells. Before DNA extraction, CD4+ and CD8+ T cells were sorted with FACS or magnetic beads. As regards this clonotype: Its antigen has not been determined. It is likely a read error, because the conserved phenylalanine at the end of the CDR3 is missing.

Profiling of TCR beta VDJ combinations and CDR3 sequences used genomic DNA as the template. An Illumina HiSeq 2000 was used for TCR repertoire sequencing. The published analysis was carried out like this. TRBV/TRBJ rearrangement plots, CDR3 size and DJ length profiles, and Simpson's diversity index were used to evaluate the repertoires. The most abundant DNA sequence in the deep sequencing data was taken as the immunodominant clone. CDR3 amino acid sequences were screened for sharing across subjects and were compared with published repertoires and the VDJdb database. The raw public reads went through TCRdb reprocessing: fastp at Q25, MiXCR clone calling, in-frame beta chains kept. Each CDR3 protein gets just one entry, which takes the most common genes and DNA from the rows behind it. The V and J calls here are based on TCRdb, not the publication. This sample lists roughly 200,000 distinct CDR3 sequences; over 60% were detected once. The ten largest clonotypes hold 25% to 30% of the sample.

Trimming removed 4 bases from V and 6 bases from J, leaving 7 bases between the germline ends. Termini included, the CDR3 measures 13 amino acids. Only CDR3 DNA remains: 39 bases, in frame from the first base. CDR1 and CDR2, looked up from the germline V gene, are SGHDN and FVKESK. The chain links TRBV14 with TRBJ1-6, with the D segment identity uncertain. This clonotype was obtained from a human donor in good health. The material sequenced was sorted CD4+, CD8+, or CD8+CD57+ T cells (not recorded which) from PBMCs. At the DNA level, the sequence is TGTGCCAGCAGCCCTCAACCTAATTCACCCCTCCACTCT. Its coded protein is CASSPQPNSPLHS.